This T cell receptor (beta chain) was found in a study of shared clonotypes between healthy human individuals. The CDR3 spans 13 residues. Adults of Caucasian background living in Nashville, Tennessee made up all donors. Per the authors' pipeline: For the immunoSEQ data, sequences were junction-only without quality scores, so filtering differed. Method: immunoSEQ multiplex PCR; TCRdb's copy keeps in-frame clones and lacks some. V and J calls and clone size are given by that table; D and trimming were obtained from the DNA. The sample lists around 440,000 clones, roughly 80% occurring once. The sequencing input was PBMCs. This chain links TRBV21-1 with TRBJ2-1. TRBV21-1 is labeled a pseudogene. The sequence was obtained from a woman aged 40 to 50 in good health. Some clones in this sample may be carry-over from other donors' samples. The DNA of the CDR3 is TGTGCCAGCAGTAAAACCCGGGACGGTGAGCAGTTCTTC. Protein sequence: CASSKTRDGEQFF.